This TCR beta chain is from a study of T cells after posttransplantation cyclophosphamide. Details on this clone: The antigen is undetermined.

Study results and caveats: Recipient CMV seropositivity and CMV reactivation strongly tracked TRB clonality.

Libraries were prepared by immunoSEQ multiplex PCR; TCRdb keeps only in-frame clonotypes and omits some of them. The sample gives about 21,000 clones, more than 80% of which show up once; 1.5% to 2% is in the top ten. The length of the CDR3 is 16 residues. Germline lookup yields CDR1 SGHTA and CDR2 FQGTGA. The ends were cut back, 5 bases at V and 4 bases at J, with 15 bases in the middle. Controls had myeloablative marrow grafts with methotrexate and calcineurin inhibitor, sampled at 1 year. The sequence derives from a female patient younger than 45 who received an allogeneic stem cell transplant from an unrelated donor, was CMV-positive, and had acute and chronic GVHD. Part of the T cell pool may stem from the graft donor. Here the sequenced sample was PBMCs, taken roughly 49 weeks after allogeneic stem cell transplant with calcineurin inhibitor and methotrexate. The V gene is TRBV7-3, the J gene TRBJ2-6; D possibly corresponds to TRBD1 (6 bases). CDR3 loop: CASSLYRALGANVLTF. The DNA of the CDR3 is TGTGCCAGCAGCCTATACAGGGCCCTGGGGGCCAACGTCCTGACTTTC.